This T cell receptor beta chain was sequenced for a study of blood T cells in healthy people across ages. Across the whole study: Capture by template switching was about one barcoded beta molecule per two T cells.

V shed 7 bases and J shed 2 bases, with 15 bases lying between them. Germline assignment: CDR1 SGHVS and CDR2 FQNEAQ. The CDR3 extends over 14 amino acids. Sample-barcoded 5' priming and a J-beta primer mix drove a second PCR of roughly 7 to 11 cycles. TCRdb fed the 5' RACE reads into MiXCR, producing one record per CDR3 protein. Among 1,800,000 or so distinct CDR3 sequences, 30% to 40% were seen once, and the ten largest hold under 30%. This TCR derives from a human donor in good health. The sequenced sample was blood. The V gene is TRBV7-8, the J gene TRBJ2-7; D possibly corresponds to TRBD1 (6 bases). The CDR3: CASTSPGQTYEQYF. Written as DNA, the CDR3 is TGTGCCAGCACCTCCCCCGGACAGACCTACGAGCAGTACTTC.